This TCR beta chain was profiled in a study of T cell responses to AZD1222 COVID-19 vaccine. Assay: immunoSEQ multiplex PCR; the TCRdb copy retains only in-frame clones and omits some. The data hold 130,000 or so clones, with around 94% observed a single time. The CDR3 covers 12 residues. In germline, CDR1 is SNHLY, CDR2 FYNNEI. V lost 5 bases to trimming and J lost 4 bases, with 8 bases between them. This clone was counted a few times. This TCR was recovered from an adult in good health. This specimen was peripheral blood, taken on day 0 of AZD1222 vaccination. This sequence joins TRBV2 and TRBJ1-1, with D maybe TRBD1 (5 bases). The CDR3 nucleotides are TGTGCCAGCAGTAGGGGTCGCACTGAAGCTTTCTTT. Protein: CASSRGRTEAFF.